These 29 T cell receptor beta chains were all obtained from the same sample, sequenced in a study of blood T cell repertoires in COVID-19. The method was immunoSEQ multiplex PCR; TCRdb's version includes in-frame clones alone and lacks a portion of them. The sample consists of 150,000 to 200,000 clones, about 86% of them appearing once. The specimen was peripheral blood. These receptors came from a woman between 25 and 40 years old with active or convalescent COVID-19.

This chain connects TRBV28 to TRBJ1-1; the D gene is possibly TRBD1 (5 bases). Germline V gene sequence: CDR1 MDHEN, CDR2 SYDVKM. The CDR3 is made up of 13 amino acids. V was pared by 3 bases and J by 1 base, with 6 bases between. DNA for the CDR3: TGTGCCAGCAGTTTGGGGCCGAACACTGAAGCTTTCTTT. It yields the protein CASSLGPNTEAFF.

The genes are TRBV3-1 (or the pseudogene TRBV3-2) and TRBJ1-2; D gene ambiguous. Germline-derived CDR1 and CDR2 are LGHDT and YNNKEL (reference sequence). The CDR3 sequence is 17 residues long. V was shortened by 1 base and J by 0 bases, with 15 bases between the two germline ends. The CDR3 bases are TGTGCCAGCAGCCAAGCATGGATCCGAGGCTCTAACTATGGCTACACCTTC. Its protein is CASSQAWIRGSNYGYTF.

The chain employs TRBV19 and TRBJ1-4; tentatively, D is TRBD1 (6 bases). Trimming took 5 bases from V and 3 from J, leaving 19 bases between them. Germline V gene data show CDR1 as LNHDA and CDR2 as SQIVND (reference sequence). There are 17 residues in the CDR3. The CDR3 sequence is CASSSHRVKASNEKLFF. The CDR3 nucleotides read TGTGCCAGTAGTTCACACAGGGTTAAGGCTTCTAATGAAAAACTGTTTTTT.

Regarding this clone: Other DNA variants within this sample encode the same CDR3. The chain uses TRBV27 and TRBJ1-5; 7 positions agree with TRBD1. The CDR3 totals 13 residues. V lost 4 bases and J lost 4; bases outside the gene matches: 1. CDR1 and CDR2 (germline): MNHEY, SMNVEV (reference sequence). The CDR3 sequence is CASSSTGNQPQHF. CDR3 sequence (DNA): TGTGCCAGCAGTTCGACAGGGAATCAGCCCCAGCATTTT.

This sequence joins TRBV3-1 (or the pseudogene TRBV3-2) and TRBJ1-6; perhaps TRBD1 as D (6 bases). This CDR3 region has 16 residues. V shed 3 bases and J shed 6 bases, with 15 bases lying between them. Germline CDR1 and CDR2: LGHDT and YNNKEL (reference sequence). CDR3 residues: CASSHWGGTLNSPLHF. The CDR3 nucleotides are TGTGCCAGCAGCCATTGGGGGGGGACACTTAATTCACCCCTCCACTTT.

The chain carries TRBV9 and TRBJ2-2, with 12 positions matching TRBD2. With V trimmed by 4 bases and J by 3 bases, 4 bases remained unmatched. Germline CDR1 is SGDLS and CDR2 is YYNGEE. The CDR3 consists of 16 residues. CDR3 protein: CASSPLAGGYTGELFF. The CDR3 nucleotides are TGTGCCAGCAGCCCACTAGCGGGGGGCTACACCGGGGAGCTGTTTTTT.

Here the CDR3 reads CAWSRDSGNTIYF. The CDR3, as DNA: TGTGCCTGGAGTCGGGACTCTGGAAACACCATATATTTT. The chain carries TRBV30 and TRBJ1-3; D unclear. In germline, CDR1 is GTSNPN, CDR2 SVGIG (reference sequence). The CDR3 sequence is 13 residues long. Trimming took 2 bases from V and 0 from J, leaving 5 bases between them.

This sequence joins TRBV10-3 and TRBJ2-5; TRBD1 aligns across 11 bases. The germline gives CDR1 ENHRY, CDR2 SYGVKD. V was clipped by 4 bases and J by 5 bases; unmatched bases: 6. CDR3 length equals 15 residues. CDR3 loop: CAISAGTGGTETQYF. DNA for the CDR3: TGTGCCATCAGTGCCGGGACAGGGGGTACGGAGACCCAGTACTTC.

V gene TRBV29-1 combines with J gene TRBJ2-1; D call uncertain. Germline V gene lookup returns CDR1 SQVTM and CDR2 ANQGSEA. V lost 3 bases to trimming and J lost 4 bases, with 13 bases between them. The CDR3 loop spans 14 amino acids. Written as DNA, the CDR3 is TGCAGCGTTGACGGCGGAAACCTATACAATGAGCAGTTCTTC. This gives the protein CSVDGGNLYNEQFF.

This chain uses TRBV5-1 with TRBJ1-2; 7 nucleotides align to TRBD1. Germline lookup yields CDR1 SGHRS and CDR2 YFSETQ. V gave up 4 bases and J gave up 6 bases; unmatched junction bases: 6. The length of the CDR3 is 13 residues. The CDR3, as DNA: TGCGCCAGCAGCCCGGACAGGCGGCATGGCTACACCTTC. Translation gives CASSPDRRHGYTF. Full variable domain (outside the CDR3, taken from reference TRBV5-1 and TRBJ1-2): KAGVTQTPRYLIKTRGQQVTLSCSPISGHRSVSWYQQTPGQGLQFLFEYFSETQRNKGNFPGRFSGRQFSNSRSEMNVSTLELGDSALYLCASSPDRRHGYTFGSGTRLTVV.

The rearrangement uses TRBV19 and TRBJ2-1; weak D call: TRBD2 (7 bases). The CDR3 runs 16 residues. Germline assignment: CDR1 LNHDA and CDR2 SQIVND (reference sequence). Between the trimmed V and J ends, which lost 5 bases and 9 bases, there was a span of 23 bases. CDR3 region: CASSSSGTSWGGEQFF. CDR3 in DNA: TGTGCCAGTAGTTCCTCCGGGACATCATGGGGGGGTGAGCAGTTCTTC.

The chain links TRBV27 to TRBJ1-4; D might be TRBD1 (5 bases). V lost 3 bases and J 5 bases, leaving 10 bases between the germline ends. Germline lookup yields CDR1 MNHEY and CDR2 SMNVEV (reference sequence). The CDR3 sequence is 14 residues long. CDR3 sequence (DNA): TGTGCCAGCAGTTTCGGCAGGGCGAATGAAAAACTGTTTTTT. It yields the protein CASSFGRANEKLFF.

The chain has TRBV19 and TRBJ1-1; TRBD1 matches at 7 bases. This CDR3 has 13 residues. J gave up 4 bases and V 4 bases, and 3 bases lay outside the gene matches. Germline V CDR1 and CDR2: LNHDA, SQIVND (reference sequence). The CDR3 loop reads CASSTTGSTEAFF. DNA of the CDR3: TGTGCCAGTAGTACGACAGGGAGCACTGAAGCTTTCTTT.

The V gene is TRBV30, the J gene TRBJ1-2; TRBD1 aligns across 11 bases. This CDR3 has 14 amino acids. Germline V CDR1 and CDR2: GTSNPN, SVGIG (reference sequence). The J segment lost 6 bases and the V segment lost 2 bases, leaving 5 bases of the junction unmatched. CDR3 residues: CAWSLRTGGDGYTF. CDR3 bases: TGTGCCTGGAGTTTAAGGACAGGGGGCGATGGCTACACCTTC.

The chain links TRBV4-2 to TRBJ1-1, with TRBD1 identical over 9 bases. Germline values: CDR1 LGHNA, CDR2 YNFKEQ. After removal of 4 bases from V and 9 bases from J, the junction contained 15 bases not matched to a gene. The CDR3 sequence is 16 residues long. The CDR3 region has the DNA TGTGCCAGCAGCCCCGGAGGACCGGGACAGGGAACGAAAGCTTTCTTT. Protein product: CASSPGGPGQGTKAFF.

V usage is TRBV5-1 and J usage is TRBJ2-4; 13 bases are shared with TRBD2. CDR3 length equals 21 residues. Germline CDR1 reads SGHRS; CDR2 reads YFSETQ. V shed 3 bases and J 8 bases; nucleotides not matched to a gene: 23. DNA for the CDR3: TGCGCCAGCAGCTGGGGGCCGGGGACTAGCGGGACTACCGATATCTTAGACATTCAGTACTTC. Translated: CASSWGPGTSGTTDILDIQYF.

The V call is TRBV5-5, the J call TRBJ2-7; TRBD1 might be the D (5 bases). V gave up 0 bases and J gave up 2 bases, with 15 bases separating them. Germline-derived CDR1 and CDR2 are SGHKS and YYEKEE (reference sequence). The CDR3 contains 16 residues. The DNA for the CDR3 is TGTGCCAGCAGCTTGGGTGGGGCTAGACTGACCTACGAGCAGTACTTC. It encodes CASSLGGARLTYEQYF.

This clone appeared a single time. V gene TRBV18 combines with J gene TRBJ2-3; TRBD1 matches at 9 bases. Germline V lookup: CDR1 KGHSH, CDR2 LQKENI. This CDR3 comprises 16 residues. V was clipped by 4 bases and J by 2 bases; unmatched bases: 7. The CDR3 DNA sequence: TGTGCCAGCTCACTAAGACAGGGGGGAAACACAGATACGCAGTATTTT. Amino acid sequence: CASSLRQGGNTDTQYF.

The CDR3 DNA reads as TGTGCCAGCAGTGGAGTTCACGGGTTCAGAACCAATTCACCCCTCCACTTT. Translated: CASSGVHGFRTNSPLHF. The rearrangement uses TRBV6-1 and TRBJ1-6; D uncertain. With 4 bases removed from V and 7 bases from J, the gap between germline ends came to 20 bases. This CDR3 has 17 amino acids. Germline V CDR1 and CDR2: MNHNS, SASEGT.

This chain connects TRBV11-2 to TRBJ2-7; no definite D call. The germline V gene has CDR1 SGHAT and CDR2 FQNNGV. Trimming pared 2 bases from V and 6 bases from J, leaving 5 bases between. This CDR3 has 11 residues. CDR3 loop: CASSLFGEQYF. CDR3 nucleotides: TGTGCCAGCAGCTTATTCGGCGAGCAGTACTTC.

V gene TRBV10-2 combines with J gene TRBJ1-1, with D possibly matching TRBD1 (5 bases). The CDR3 contains 13 residues. Looked up from germline, CDR1 is WSHSY and CDR2 is SAAADI. Trimming pared 2 bases from V and 5 bases from J, leaving 9 bases between. CDR3 loop: CASSEGARTEAFF. The CDR3 DNA is TGCGCCAGCAGTGAGGGGGCGCGGACTGAAGCTTTCTTT.

The table lists this clone with a few counts. The chain employs TRBV16 and TRBJ1-2; 8 nucleotides line up with TRBD1. The CDR3 spans 14 residues. Germline lookup yields CDR1 KGHSY and CDR2 FQNENV. V gave up 0 bases and J gave up 8 bases; unmatched junction bases: 5. CDR3 region: CASSQSQGAHGYTF. CDR3 nucleotide sequence: TGTGCCAGCAGCCAATCGCAGGGGGCACACGGCTACACCTTC.

Only one count was recorded for this clone. J is TRBJ1-1 and V is TRBV18; 7 bases line up with TRBD1. Per germline, CDR1 KGHSH and CDR2 LQKENI. With V trimmed by 4 bases and J by 1 base, 6 bases remained unmatched. The CDR3 runs 15 residues. DNA of the CDR3: TGTGCCAGCTCACTATACAGGGGTGGGAACACTGAAGCTTTCTTT. Its translation is CASSLYRGGNTEAFF.

The chain joins TRBV12-3 or TRBV12-4 to TRBJ2-7; TRBD2 is a possible D gene (6 bases). V was trimmed by 6 bases and J by 12 bases, leaving 15 bases between them. The CDR3 length is 11 residues. The CDR3 DNA sequence: TGTGCCAGCAGCCTGTCCGGAGGGTTGTACTTC. Residues: CASSLSGGLYF.

The chain carries TRBV2 and TRBJ2-3, with 8 bases aligning to TRBD2. Unmatched junction bases numbered 9, after V lost 3 bases and J lost 4 bases. This CDR3 is built from 16 residues. Germline V lookup: CDR1 SNHLY, CDR2 FYNNEI. The CDR3 DNA reads as TGTGCCAGCAGTGAGGAGTTTAGCGGGGCTCCAGATACGCAGTATTTT. It specifies CASSEEFSGAPDTQYF.

The chain joins TRBV5-4 to TRBJ1-1; 11 nucleotides agree with TRBD1. From germline, CDR1 is SGHNT and CDR2 YYREEE (reference sequence). The CDR3 runs to 13 residues. The CDR3 DNA sequence: TGTGGCTTGGGGGACAGGGGGTACACTGAAGCTTTCTTT. Protein product: CGLGDRGYTEAFF.

This clone was observed a few times. The chain has TRBV4-1 and TRBJ2-7, with D maybe TRBD1 (5 bases). Germline-derived CDR1 and CDR2 are MGHRA and YSYEKL. This CDR3 region has 15 residues. Trimming stripped 1 base from V and 0 bases from J, with 10 bases between. This chain's CDR3 is CASSQVSQASYEQYF. The CDR3 DNA is TGCGCCAGCAGCCAAGTTTCACAGGCCTCCTACGAGCAGTACTTC.

The chain is built from TRBV5-1 and TRBJ2-4; 10 nucleotides align to TRBD2. Germline-derived CDR1 and CDR2 are SGHRS and YFSETQ. The CDR3 consists of 15 residues. V dropped 4 bases and J dropped 9; count of bases not matched to a gene: 10. This CDR3 is CASSPPASGSGIQYF. The CDR3 DNA is TGCGCCAGCAGCCCCCCGGCTAGCGGGAGCGGCATTCAGTACTTC.

The chain recombines TRBV11-2 with TRBJ1-4, with unresolved D. The CDR3 covers 13 residues. The V gene's germline CDR1 is SGHAT and CDR2 FQNNGV. Trimming cost V 2 bases and J 8 bases, with 9 bases left between them. The CDR3 spells CASSLSPREKLFF. The CDR3 bases are TGTGCCAGCAGCTTATCTCCGAGGGAAAAACTGTTTTTT. The full variable domain, with the rest looked up from reference TRBV11-2 and TRBJ1-4, is EAGVAQSPRYKIIEKRQSVAFWCNPISGHATLYWYQQILGQGPKLLIQFQNNGVVDDSQLPKDRFSAERLKGVDSTLKIQPAKLEDSAVYLCASSLSPREKLFFGSGTQLSVL.